What follows is one TCR beta chain and its context. Its antigen is still unknown. The table came from immunoSEQ multiplex PCR; TCRdb's copy has only in-frame clones and leaves some out. Among some 90,000 clones listed, approximately 89% were seen once. This sample is drawn from a study of OX40 agonist ivuxolimab in advanced cancers. About the research overall: Patients receiving dose escalation had hepatocellular carcinoma, melanoma, renal cell or head and neck cancer.

Study outcomes and limitations: Relative to CD4+, CD8+ T cells held more expanded clones on average.

V was pared by 2 bases and J by 8 bases, with 7 bases of the junction left unmatched. The CDR3 length is 15 residues. Per the germline V gene, CDR1 is SGHTS and CDR2 is YDEGEE. This receptor was obtained from an adult with an advanced solid tumor such as melanoma, head and neck, liver or kidney cancer. The specimen comprised CD4+ or CD8+ T cells sorted from blood, sampled in a trial of the OX40 agonist ivuxolimab. This chain links TRBV5-8 with TRBJ1-4; 9 positions match TRBD1. This CDR3 is CASSLGTGTEEKLFF. The CDR3 DNA is TGTGCCAGCAGCTTAGGGACAGGGACGGAGGAAAAACTGTTTTTT.